Below are 29 T cell receptor beta chains sequenced from a single sample in a study of cytotoxic CD8 clonotypes in ibrutinib-treated CLL. Here immunoSEQ multiplex PCR was the method, and the copy in TCRdb shows in-frame clones only, minus some. Of 100,000 to 150,000 clones listed, 80% to 90% are singletons. The specimen was PBMCs, collected after 24 months of ibrutinib treatment. Source of these receptors: a human donor with chronic lymphocytic leukemia.

The rearrangement uses TRBV19 and TRBJ2-1, with D maybe TRBD2 (6 bases). Germline CDR1 is LNHDA and CDR2 is SQIVND (reference sequence). The V end lost 2 bases, the J end lost 3 bases, and 11 bases lay between the germline ends. This CDR3 has 15 amino acids. The CDR3 loop is CASSISTSIYNEQFF. The DNA of the CDR3 is TGTGCCAGTAGTATATCAACTAGCATCTACAATGAGCAGTTCTTC.

This chain links TRBV5-3 with TRBJ1-4; TRBD1 might be the D (5 bases). TRBV5-3 is an ORF, with its function uncertain. With 1 base removed from V and 8 bases from J, the gap between germline ends came to 12 bases. This CDR3 has 14 residues. The CDR3 loop is CARSLSAGREKLFF. CDR3 nucleotide sequence: TGTGCCAGAAGCTTGTCTGCAGGGCGGGAAAAACTGTTTTTT.

The chain combines TRBV6-5 with TRBJ2-7; D remains ambiguous. Germline CDR1 MNHEY, CDR2 SVGAGI. The CDR3 has 14 amino acids. Trimming removed 0 bases from V and 2 bases from J, with 8 bases in between. CDR3 in DNA: TGTGCCAGCAGTTACTCCTACGACACCTACGAGCAGTACTTC. This sequence encodes CASSYSYDTYEQYF.

The chain joins TRBV28 to TRBJ1-3; no clear D. The CDR3 has 18 amino acids. Looked up from germline, CDR1 is MDHEN and CDR2 is SYDVKM. Trimming removed 6 bases at V and 0 bases at J, with 21 bases between. CDR3 sequence reads: CASSLALGTANSGNTIYF. The CDR3 nucleotides read TGTGCCAGCAGCCTCGCCCTGGGTACAGCGAACTCTGGAAACACCATATATTTT.

The chain carries TRBV29-1 and TRBJ1-1, with 8 bases fitting TRBD1. This CDR3 spans 18 amino acids. Trimming took 1 base from V and 3 from J; bases not matched to a gene: 16. The V gene's germline CDR1 is SQVTM and CDR2 ANQGSEA. Here the CDR3 reads CSVEVPTGALVVYTEAFF. DNA of the CDR3: TGCAGCGTTGAAGTCCCGACAGGGGCTTTGGTCGTCTACACTGAAGCTTTCTTT.

In this sample, this clone turned up once. This chain uses TRBV6-5 with TRBJ1-3; D remains ambiguous. V was clipped by 2 bases and J by 1 base, with 12 bases between them. The CDR3 sequence is 16 residues long. Germline lookup yields CDR1 MNHEY and CDR2 SVGAGI. CDR3 coding DNA: TGTGCCAGCAGTTACACTGGTTTGGGATCTGGAAACACCATATATTTT. It encodes CASSYTGLGSGNTIYF.

V and J are TRBV4-2 and TRBJ1-4, with TRBD1 as a possible D gene (5 bases). This CDR3 is built from 13 residues. Germline CDR1 LGHNA, CDR2 YNFKEQ. Trimming pared 3 bases from V and 8 bases from J, leaving 10 bases between. CDR3: CASSHPGTEKLFF. The CDR3 nucleotides are TGTGCCAGCAGCCACCCCGGGACGGAAAAACTGTTTTTT.

CDR3 amino acids: CASSLRGKLFF. The CDR3 nucleotides read TGTGCCAGCAGTTTAAGGGGGAAACTGTTTTTT. The V and J genes are TRBV28 and TRBJ1-4, with D maybe TRBD1 (6 bases). With 2 bases removed from V and 11 bases from J, the gap between germline ends came to 6 bases. CDR3 length: 11 residues. Germline CDR1 reads MDHEN; CDR2 reads SYDVKM.

The chain is built from TRBV6-4 and TRBJ1-6; weak D call: TRBD1 (5 bases). The V gene lost 4 bases and the J gene lost 10 bases, with 14 bases spanning the gap. Germline loops: CDR1 MRHNA, CDR2 SNTAGT. This CDR3 is built from 14 residues. The CDR3 region is CASSAGPQGSPLHF. CDR3 DNA: TGTGCCAGCAGTGCCGGGCCTCAGGGCTCACCCCTCCACTTT.

This chain joins TRBV7-9 and TRBJ2-7; 7 bases map to TRBD1. V trimming: 3 bases; J trimming: 5 bases; junction bases outside the gene matches: 4. The germline V gene has CDR1 SEHNR and CDR2 FQNEAQ (reference sequence). The CDR3 is 13 amino acids. This chain's CDR3 is CASSFTGEHEQYF. The CDR3 DNA is TGTGCCAGCAGCTTCACAGGGGAACACGAGCAGTACTTC.

V is TRBV19 and J is TRBJ1-5; perhaps TRBD1 as D (6 bases). V dropped 4 bases and J dropped 4 bases, with 8 bases sitting between them. The CDR3 spans 13 residues. From germline, CDR1 is LNHDA and CDR2 SQIVND (reference sequence). The CDR3 coding sequence is TGTGCCAGTAGTAAGCAGGGGAATCAGCCCCAGCATTTT. This gives the protein CASSKQGNQPQHF.

This clone occurred a few times. The sample contains more than one DNA sequence encoding this CDR3. The rearrangement links TRBV5-1 to TRBJ2-5, with D possibly matching TRBD1 (6 bases). V lost 0 bases and J 2 bases, leaving 11 bases between the germline ends. The CDR3 is made up of 15 amino acids. CDR1 and CDR2 from the germline V gene are SGHRS and YFSETQ. The CDR3 DNA follows: TGCGCCAGCAGCTTGGGGGTCAGGGGTCAAGAGACCCAGTACTTC. This translates into CASSLGVRGQETQYF.

Turning to this clone: This sample includes further DNA sequences coding for the same CDR3. This rearrangement joins TRBV10-3 to TRBJ1-5; D gene unclear. Trimming shortened V by 0 bases and J by 0 bases, and 3 bases separated the two germline ends. CDR3 length: 14 residues. CDR1 and CDR2 (germline): ENHRY, SYGVKD. Here the CDR3 DNA reads TGTGCCATCAGTGAGTCGGGTAGCAATCAGCCCCAGCATTTT. Translating it yields CAISESGSNQPQHF.

The rearrangement joins TRBV10-3 to TRBJ2-3; D unresolved. Trimming shortened V by 0 bases and J by 4 bases, and 2 bases separated the two germline ends. The CDR3 runs to 12 residues. From germline, CDR1 is ENHRY and CDR2 SYGVKD. The DNA for the CDR3 is TGTGCCATCAGTGAGTCAGCAGATACGCAGTATTTT. Translated: CAISESADTQYF.

The CDR3 sequence: CASSFGENYGYTF. CDR3 sequence (DNA): TGTGCCAGCAGCTTCGGTGAGAACTATGGCTACACCTTC. The rearrangement uses TRBV5-4 and TRBJ1-2; D uncertain. V dropped 2 bases and J dropped 2 bases, with 7 bases sitting between them. Germline V gene data show CDR1 as SGHNT and CDR2 as YYREEE (reference sequence). CDR3 length: 13 residues.

The chain is built from TRBV19 and TRBJ2-1; the D gene could be TRBD1 or TRBD2 (6 bases each). Trimming took 3 bases from V and 7 from J, leaving 25 bases between them. Germline loops: CDR1 LNHDA, CDR2 SQIVND (reference sequence). CDR3 length: 18 residues. CDR3 sequence (DNA): TGTGCCAGTAGTATCAGGAAGATCCGGGGGCGGTCGGGGAATGAGCAGTTCTTC. This codes for CASSIRKIRGRSGNEQFF.

The rearrangement links TRBV11-1 to TRBJ2-2, with D perhaps TRBD1 or TRBD2 (6 bases each). Germline CDR1 is SGHAT and CDR2 is FQDESV (reference sequence). This CDR3 spans 16 amino acids. V dropped 5 bases and J dropped 3 bases, with 16 bases sitting between them. The DNA of the CDR3 is TGTGCCAGCAGCCTCTCTCGGGGGCTCGACACCGGGGAGCTGTTTTTT. Amino acid sequence: CASSLSRGLDTGELFF.

The chain carries TRBV7-8 and TRBJ1-1; D may be TRBD1 (5 bases). V was trimmed by 4 bases and J by 3 bases, leaving 9 bases between them. The germline gives CDR1 SGHVS, CDR2 FQNEAQ. The CDR3 length is 13 residues. The CDR3 DNA follows: TGTGCCAGCAGCTCCCGGGGGGACACTGAAGCTTTCTTT. As protein: CASSSRGDTEAFF.

The chain combines TRBV7-9 with TRBJ2-7; D uncertain. The length of the CDR3 is 12 residues. Deletions cut 11 bases from V and 5 bases from J, with 16 bases between. Germline CDR1 is SEHNR and CDR2 is FQNEAQ (reference sequence). CDR3 in amino acids: CAFQSPEDEQYF. CDR3 nucleotides: TGTGCCTTTCAGTCCCCTGAGGACGAGCAGTACTTC.

The chain employs TRBV18 and TRBJ1-5; D ambiguous. This CDR3 is 13 amino acids long. Germline V gives CDR1 KGHSH, CDR2 LQKENI. V was clipped by 6 bases and J by 0 bases, with 6 bases between them. The CDR3 DNA follows: TGTGCCAGCTCGGCGGATAGCAATCAGCCCCAGCATTTT. Amino acid sequence: CASSADSNQPQHF.

This chain joins TRBV5-1 and TRBJ2-1; D gene ambiguous. The CDR3 loop spans 14 amino acids. Germline V CDR1 and CDR2: SGHRS, YFSETQ. The ends were cut back, 3 bases at V and 6 bases at J, with 13 bases in the middle. As DNA, the CDR3 is TGCGCCAGCAGCTCCTCTGGGCTGGCCAATGAGCAGTTCTTC. This gives the protein CASSSSGLANEQFF.

This clone appeared a few times. Other DNA sequences in this specimen translate into the identical CDR3. The V gene is TRBV30, the J gene TRBJ1-2; 8 bases fit TRBD1. Trimming cost V 5 bases and J 4 bases; bases outside gene matches: 6. The CDR3 loop spans 13 amino acids. Germline-derived CDR1 and CDR2 are GTSNPN and SVGIG (reference sequence). The CDR3 loop is CAWGRDRPYGYTF. CDR3 in DNA: TGTGCCTGGGGCCGGGACAGGCCCTATGGCTACACCTTC.

This clone has a single count. The J gene is TRBJ2-7, the V gene TRBV7-8, with D possibly matching TRBD2 (6 bases). The CDR3 is made up of 14 amino acids. In germline, CDR1 is SGHVS, CDR2 FQNEAQ. V lost 1 base to trimming and J lost 6 bases, with 13 bases between them. CDR3 bases: TGTGCCAGCAGCTTAGGGCGGCGGGGAGGCGAGCAGTACTTC. Amino acid sequence: CASSLGRRGGEQYF. Filled out from reference TRBV7-8 and TRBJ2-7, the complete variable domain reads GAGVSQSPRYKVAKRGQDVALRCDPISGHVSLFWYQQALGQGPEFLTYFQNEAQLDKSGLPSDRFFAERPEGSVSTLKIQRTQQEDSAVYLCASSLGRRGGEQYFGPGTRLTVT.

The chain uses TRBV28 and TRBJ2-7; possibly TRBD1 for D (6 bases). V gave up 2 bases and J gave up 6 bases, with 14 bases separating them. This CDR3 spans 14 amino acids. Germline assignment: CDR1 MDHEN and CDR2 SYDVKM. The CDR3: CASSLDQGNLEQYF. In DNA form, the CDR3 reads TGTGCCAGCAGTTTAGACCAGGGGAACCTCGAGCAGTACTTC.

The chain is built from TRBV28 and TRBJ2-7; 7 bases are shared with TRBD1. Losses at the gene ends were 5 bases for V and 3 bases for J; bases not matched to a gene: 10. CDR3 length: 15 residues. Germline loops: CDR1 MDHEN, CDR2 SYDVKM. The DNA of the CDR3 is TGTGCCAGCAGTGACGAGACAGGGCGGAACTACGAGCAGTACTTC. This sequence encodes CASSDETGRNYEQYF.

This chain connects TRBV28 to TRBJ2-7; D remains ambiguous. The CDR3 covers 14 residues. Trimming removed 5 bases at V and 4 bases at J, with 15 bases between. Germline CDR1 MDHEN, CDR2 SYDVKM. In DNA form, the CDR3 reads TGTGCCAGCAGTCTAGGGTTACCTGTTTACGAGCAGTACTTC. It specifies CASSLGLPVYEQYF.

In DNA, the CDR3 is TGTGCCAGCAGCTTGGCCAAGGGAATGAACACTGAAGCTTTCTTT. Amino acid sequence: CASSLAKGMNTEAFF. The rearrangement links TRBV5-4 to TRBJ1-1, with unresolved D. This CDR3 has 15 amino acids. Trimming removed 0 bases from V and 0 bases from J, with 9 bases in between. Germline CDR1 reads SGHNT; CDR2 reads YYREEE (reference sequence).

The CDR3: CASSRGLPADTQYF. CDR3 nucleotides: TGTGCCAGCAGCCGGGGACTTCCCGCAGATACGCAGTATTTT. The chain couples TRBV7-3 to TRBJ2-3; D may be TRBD2 (6 bases). The length of the CDR3 is 14 residues. Germline CDR1 SGHTA, CDR2 FQGTGA. Between the trimmed V and J ends, which lost 5 bases and 4 bases, there was a span of 13 bases.

This clone was detected only a few times. This chain uses TRBV28 with TRBJ1-2; tentatively, D is TRBD1 (5 bases). The length of the CDR3 is 14 residues. The V end was cut by 2 bases, the J end by 5 bases, with 12 bases between. Germline CDR1 MDHEN, CDR2 SYDVKM. The CDR3 nucleotides read TGTGCCAGCAGTTTAGGGGCAGGTGTTTATGGCTACACCTTC. This translates into CASSLGAGVYGYTF.